This T cell receptor beta chain was retrieved from a study of cytotoxic CD8 clonotypes in ibrutinib-treated CLL (dated by TCRdb to about 2021). General notes on the study: The cohort was composed of under 12 relapsed/refractory and about 15 treatment-naive patients; IGHV unmutated status was identified in 17 patients. Partial responses were observed in around 25 patients and complete responses in 2; after a median follow-up of around 64 months, remission was maintained in approximately 14 patients and progression was observed in some twelve. Response samples were obtained after a median of 12 months of treatment, with a range of about 6 to 36 months. On average, each sample had hundreds of thousands of productive templates and more than 75,000 productive rearrangements. Of the approximately 94 people in the trial, about two dozen had longitudinal samples available. Cryopreserved peripheral blood mononuclear cells were obtained before treatment, at response, and at either sustained remission or disease progression. Patients were still on ibrutinib when every remission and progressive disease sample was collected.

Via the germline V gene, CDR1 is MNHNS and CDR2 SASEGT. The CDR3 goes from the cysteine to the phenylalanine over 14 residues. Just the 42-base CDR3 DNA is kept, in frame starting at base 1. The trim is 1 base for V and 8 bases for J, with a gap of 12 bases between the germline ends. A MiSeq instrument was used for deep resolution sequencing, which targeted depths ranging from 1 in 1 million up to 1 in 200,000 T cells, with coverage averaging 10x for each clonotype. The immunoSEQ hsTCRB Kit was used to generate the TCR beta libraries. Turning to the authors' computational methods: ImmunoSEQ Data Assistant and ImmunoSEQ Analyzer were used for data analysis, and V, D and J genes were assigned according to IMGT definitions. Clonality, with values ranging from 0 to 1, was calculated as one minus the normalized Shannon entropy of productive rearrangement frequencies. Only overrepresented clonotypes making up at least 0.05% of the repertoire of each patient were included in the public clonotype analysis. Repertoires from 10 to 15 age-matched healthy donors in immuneACCESS were used as clonality controls. In its TCRdb copy, this immuneACCESS table keeps in-frame sequences only and misses some clones. Where compared with another copy, unresolved V genes explain less than half of these, and the others have no known cause. V and J calls and clone size are copied from that table; D and trimming were computed from the DNA. The sample data list around 50,000 clones, and roughly 57% of these were observed just once. Around 30% of the sample is held by the ten biggest clonotypes.

What the authors observed across the whole study: Clonality increased at ibrutinib response, stayed stable in sustained remission, and fell back toward baseline at progression. Sustained-remission and progressing patients did not have matched sampling times, and lymph node repertoires were not examined. Public clonotypes were found to be uncommon and were observed to contract or remain stable during treatment; the increase in clonality was shown to reflect expansion of private clonotypes at ibrutinib response. Baseline clonality exceeded that of age-matched healthy donors and correlated strongly with circulating CD8+ T-cell counts.

Per the publication, the time point label means: 20 to 30 months on ibrutinib. Approximately 2 micrograms of genomic DNA were extracted from cryopreserved PBMCs for TCR beta library preparation. Longitudinal blood samples from CLL patients on ibrutinib monotherapy underwent high-throughput TCR beta sequencing. The patients took part in an open-label, single-center phase 2 trial of ibrutinib monotherapy. With respect to this clone: Its antigen target is currently unknown. No quality values exist for individual bases; no much larger clone is one base distant.

The receptor was isolated from a human donor with chronic lymphocytic leukemia. The sequences come from PBMCs, collected after 24 months of ibrutinib treatment. The chain links TRBV6-1 with TRBJ2-4; the D gene cannot be resolved reliably. This receptor has the CDR3 CASSEVSGKDIQYF. The sequenced DNA: TGTGCCAGCAGTGAAGTTTCTGGGAAGGACATTCAGTACTTC.